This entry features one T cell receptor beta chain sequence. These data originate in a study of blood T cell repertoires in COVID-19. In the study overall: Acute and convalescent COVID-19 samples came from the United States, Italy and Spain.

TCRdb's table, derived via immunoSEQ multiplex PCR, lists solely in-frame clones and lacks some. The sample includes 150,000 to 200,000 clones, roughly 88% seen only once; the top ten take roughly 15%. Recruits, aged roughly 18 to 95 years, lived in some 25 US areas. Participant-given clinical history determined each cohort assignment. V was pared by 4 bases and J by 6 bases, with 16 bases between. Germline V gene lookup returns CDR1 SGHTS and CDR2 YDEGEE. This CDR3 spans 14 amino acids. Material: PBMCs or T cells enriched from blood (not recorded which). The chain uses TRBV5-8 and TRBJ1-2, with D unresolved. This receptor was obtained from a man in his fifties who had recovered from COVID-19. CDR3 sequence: CASSVRMAPHGYTF. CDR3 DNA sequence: TGTGCCAGCAGCGTGCGGATGGCCCCGCATGGCTACACCTTC.